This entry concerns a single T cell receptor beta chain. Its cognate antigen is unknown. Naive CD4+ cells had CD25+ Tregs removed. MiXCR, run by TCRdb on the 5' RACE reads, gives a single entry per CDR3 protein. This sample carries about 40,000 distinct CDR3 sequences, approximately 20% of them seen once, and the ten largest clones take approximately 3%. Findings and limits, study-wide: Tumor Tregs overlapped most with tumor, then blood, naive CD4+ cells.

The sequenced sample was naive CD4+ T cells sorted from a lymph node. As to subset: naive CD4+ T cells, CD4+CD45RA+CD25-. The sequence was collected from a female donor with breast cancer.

The CDR3 bases are TGCGCCAGCAGCCCCACTAGCTCAGATACGCAGTATTTT. It specifies CASSPTSSDTQYF. The gene calls are TRBV5-1 and TRBJ2-3; D perhaps matches TRBD2 (6 bases). The CDR3 runs to 13 residues. The germline CDR1 and CDR2 sequences are SGHRS and YFSETQ. Trimming cost V 4 bases and J 4 bases, with 10 bases left between them. Variable domain in full (rest from reference TRBV5-1 and TRBJ2-3): KAGVTQTPRYLIKTRGQQVTLSCSPISGHRSVSWYQQTPGQGLQFLFEYFSETQRNKGNFPGRFSGRQFSNSRSEMNVSTLELGDSALYLCASSPTSSDTQYFGPGTRLTVL.